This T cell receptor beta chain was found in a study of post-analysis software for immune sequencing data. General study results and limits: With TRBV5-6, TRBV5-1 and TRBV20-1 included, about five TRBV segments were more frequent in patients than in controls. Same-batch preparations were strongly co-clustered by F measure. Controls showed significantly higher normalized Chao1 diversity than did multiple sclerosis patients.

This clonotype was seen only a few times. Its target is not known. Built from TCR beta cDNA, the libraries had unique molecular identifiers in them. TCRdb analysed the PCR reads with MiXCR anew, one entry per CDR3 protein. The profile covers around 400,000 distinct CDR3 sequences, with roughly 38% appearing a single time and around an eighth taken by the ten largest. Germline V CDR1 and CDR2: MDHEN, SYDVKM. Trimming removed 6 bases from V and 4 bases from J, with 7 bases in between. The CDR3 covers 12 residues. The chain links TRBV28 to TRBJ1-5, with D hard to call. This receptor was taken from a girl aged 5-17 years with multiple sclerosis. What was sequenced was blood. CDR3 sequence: CASSIQNQPQHF. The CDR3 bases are TGTGCCAGCAGCATACAGAATCAGCCCCAGCATTTT.